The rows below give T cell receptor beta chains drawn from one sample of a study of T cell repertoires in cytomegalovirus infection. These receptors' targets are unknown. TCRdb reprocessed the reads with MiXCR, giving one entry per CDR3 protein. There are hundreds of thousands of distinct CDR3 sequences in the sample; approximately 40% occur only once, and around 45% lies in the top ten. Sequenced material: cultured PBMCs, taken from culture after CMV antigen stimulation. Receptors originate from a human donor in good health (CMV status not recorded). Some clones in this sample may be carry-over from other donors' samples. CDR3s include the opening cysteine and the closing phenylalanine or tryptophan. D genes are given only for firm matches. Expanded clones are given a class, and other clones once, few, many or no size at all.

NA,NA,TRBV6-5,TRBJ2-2,CASSRRQDTGELFF,TGTGCCAGCAGTCGAAGGCAAGACACCGGGGAGCTGTTTTTT
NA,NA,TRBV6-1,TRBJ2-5,CASSDLGIQETQYF,TGTGCCAGCAGTGATTTGGGCATCCAAGAGACCCAGTACTTC
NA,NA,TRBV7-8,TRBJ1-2,CASSPALRDGYGYTF,TGTGCCAGCAGCCCAGCCCTCCGGGACGGCTATGGCTACACCTTC
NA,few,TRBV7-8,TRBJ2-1,CASSLSILNEQFF,TGTGCCAGCAGCTTAAGCATCCTCAATGAGCAGTTCTTC
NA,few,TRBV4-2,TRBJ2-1,CASSQEGTNDEQFF,TGTGCCAGCAGCCAAGAAGGGACGAACGATGAGCAGTTCTTC
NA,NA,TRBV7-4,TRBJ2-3,CASSLKAVSDTQYF,TGTGCCAGCAGCTTAAAAGCAGTATCAGATACGCAGTATTTT
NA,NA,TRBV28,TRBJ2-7,CASAEGGFQAYEQYF,TGTGCCAGCGCCGAGGGGGGATTTCAGGCCTACGAGCAGTACTTC
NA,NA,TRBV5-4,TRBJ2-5,CASSSGGTETQYF,TGTGCCAGCAGCTCTGGCGGGACTGAGACCCAGTACTTC
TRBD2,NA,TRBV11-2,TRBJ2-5,CASSLDPTSMTQYF,TGTGCCAGCAGCTTAGACCCGACTAGCATGACCCAGTACTTC
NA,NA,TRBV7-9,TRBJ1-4,CASSPRFAATNEKLFF,TGTGCCAGCAGCCCAAGGTTCGCGGCAACTAATGAAAAACTGTTTTTT
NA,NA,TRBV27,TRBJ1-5,CASTPLGSGNQPQHF,TGTGCCAGCACTCCCCTCGGGAGTGGCAATCAGCCCCAGCATTTT
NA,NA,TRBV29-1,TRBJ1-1,CSVSKRGDTEAFF,TGCAGCGTCTCAAAACGGGGGGACACTGAAGCTTTCTTT
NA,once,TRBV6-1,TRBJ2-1,CASSEGTYNEQFF,TGTGCCAGCAGTGAAGGGACCTACAATGAGCAGTTCTTC
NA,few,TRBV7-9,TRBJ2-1,CASSSRSRTSANNEQFF,TGTGCCAGCAGCTCCCGATCCCGGACTTCCGCCAACAATGAGCAGTTCTTC
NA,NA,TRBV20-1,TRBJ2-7,CSAPNKLGFNEQYF,TGCAGTGCTCCCAACAAACTAGGTTTCAACGAGCAGTACTTC
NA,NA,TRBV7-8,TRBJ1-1,CASSYFSRRGTEAFF,TGTGCCAGCAGCTACTTCAGCCGGCGGGGCACTGAAGCTTTCTTT
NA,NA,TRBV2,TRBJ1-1,CAIGSRENTEAFF,TGTGCCATAGGAAGCAGGGAGAACACTGAAGCTTTCTTT
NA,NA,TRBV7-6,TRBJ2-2,CASSLVPGSNTGELFF,TGTGCCAGCAGCTTAGTACCGGGGTCGAACACCGGGGAGCTGTTTTTT
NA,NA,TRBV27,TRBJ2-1,CASSWSRRGEQFF,TGTGCCAGCAGTTGGTCGAGAAGAGGGGAGCAGTTCTTC
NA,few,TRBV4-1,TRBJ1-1,CASSQPPGPEAFF,TGCGCCAGCAGCCAACCTCCAGGGCCTGAAGCTTTCTTT
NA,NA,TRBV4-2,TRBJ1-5,CASSQTVGSNQPQHF,TGTGCCAGCAGCCAAACGGTGGGTAGCAATCAGCCCCAGCATTTT
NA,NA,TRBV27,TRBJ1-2,CASSSGGRHGYTF,TGTGCCAGCAGCTCGGGGGGCCGCCATGGCTACACCTTC
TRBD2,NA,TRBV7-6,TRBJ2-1,CASSLPGGPSEQFF,TGTGCCAGCAGCTTACCGGGAGGGCCCTCCGAGCAGTTCTTC
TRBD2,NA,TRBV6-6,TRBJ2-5,CASSYSTGLAGGSEETQYF,TGTGCCAGCAGTTACTCGACGGGGCTAGCGGGAGGATCCGAAGAGACCCAGTACTTC
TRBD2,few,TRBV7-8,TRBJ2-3,CASSLAPGLDGADTQYF,TGTGCCAGCAGCTTGGCACCGGGACTAGACGGTGCAGATACGCAGTATTTT
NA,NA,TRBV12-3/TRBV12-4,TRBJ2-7,CASRPSGEPHEQYF,TGTGCCAGCAGACCATCAGGGGAGCCCCACGAGCAGTACTTC
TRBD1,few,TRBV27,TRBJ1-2,CASSSDRSYGYTF,TGTGCCAGCAGTTCGGACAGGAGCTATGGCTACACCTTC
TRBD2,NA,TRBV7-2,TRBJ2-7,CASSLKTSGGGHEQYF,TGTGCCAGCAGCTTAAAAACTAGCGGGGGGGGCCACGAGCAGTACTTC
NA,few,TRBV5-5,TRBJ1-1,CASSFPGASFTEAFF,TGTGCCAGCAGCTTTCCGGGGGCCTCCTTCACTGAAGCTTTCTTT
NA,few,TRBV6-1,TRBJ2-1,CALRRQVNNEQFF,TGTGCCCTACGAAGACAGGTTAACAATGAGCAGTTCTTC
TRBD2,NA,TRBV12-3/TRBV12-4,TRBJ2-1,CASSFSPPWAGAANEQFF,TGTGCCAGCAGTTTTAGTCCCCCATGGGCGGGAGCAGCGAATGAGCAGTTCTTC
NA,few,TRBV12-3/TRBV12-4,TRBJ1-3,CASSFLPSGNTIYF,TGTGCCAGCAGTTTTCTTCCCTCTGGAAACACCATATATTTT
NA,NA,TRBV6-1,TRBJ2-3,CASSGTRGAAGTSTDTQYF,TGTGCCAGCAGTGGCACCCGGGGCGCCGCCGGGACTAGCACAGATACGCAGTATTTT
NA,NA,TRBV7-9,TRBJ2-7,CASSLGVSDGYEQYF,TGTGCCAGCAGCTTAGGGGTTTCCGACGGCTACGAGCAGTACTTC
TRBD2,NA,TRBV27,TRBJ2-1,CASSSGTSGRPQFF,TGTGCCAGCAGTTCCGGGACTAGCGGGAGGCCGCAGTTCTTC
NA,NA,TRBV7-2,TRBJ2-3,CASSKQSSSSDTQYF,TGTGCCAGCAGCAAGCAATCCTCCTCTTCAGATACGCAGTATTTT
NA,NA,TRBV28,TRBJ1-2,CASSTAGRDYGYTF,TGTGCCAGCAGCACGGCAGGGAGGGACTATGGCTACACCTTC
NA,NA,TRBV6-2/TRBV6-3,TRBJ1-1,CASSYPAQGLSFSEAFF,TGTGCCAGCAGTTACCCAGCACAGGGCCTCTCGTTCTCTGAAGCTTTCTTT
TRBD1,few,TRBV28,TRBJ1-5,CASSPLGQTSNQPQHF,TGTGCCAGCAGTCCCCTGGGACAGACAAGCAATCAGCCCCAGCATTTT
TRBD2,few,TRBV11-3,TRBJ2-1,CASSQLAGGPYNEQFF,TGTGCCAGCAGCCAGCTAGCGGGAGGGCCGTACAATGAGCAGTTCTTC
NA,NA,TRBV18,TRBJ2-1,CASSQEAGEQFF,TGTGCCAGCTCACAGGAAGCAGGTGAGCAGTTCTTC
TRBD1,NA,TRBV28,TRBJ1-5,CASSLQQGPIQPQHF,TGTGCCAGCAGCCTCCAACAGGGGCCGATTCAGCCCCAGCATTTT
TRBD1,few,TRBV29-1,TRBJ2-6,CSVIQGPHSGANVLTF,TGCAGCGTGATACAGGGGCCTCACTCTGGGGCCAACGTCCTGACTTTC
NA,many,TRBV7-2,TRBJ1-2,CASSLVGSGGYTF,TGTGCCAGCAGCTTAGTTGGGAGTGGAGGCTACACCTTC
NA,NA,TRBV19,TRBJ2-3,CASRALGGSYTDTQYF,TGTGCCAGTAGGGCCCTGGGCGGGTCCTACACAGATACGCAGTATTTT
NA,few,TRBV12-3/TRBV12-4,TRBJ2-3,CASSTRQITDTQYF,TGTGCCAGCAGTACCCGACAGATCACAGATACGCAGTATTTT
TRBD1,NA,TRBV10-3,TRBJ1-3,CATSTGSSSGNTIYF,TGTGCCACCTCGACAGGGTCGAGCTCTGGAAACACCATATATTTT
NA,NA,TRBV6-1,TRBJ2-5,CASSDLTQETQYF,TGTGCCAGCAGTGATCTCACCCAAGAGACCCAGTACTTC
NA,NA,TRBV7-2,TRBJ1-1,CASSSLGVGSDTEAFF,TGTGCCAGCAGCTCCCTAGGAGTGGGCTCAGACACTGAAGCTTTCTTT
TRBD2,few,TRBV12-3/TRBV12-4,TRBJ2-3,CASSPTGRGSTDTQYF,TGTGCCAGCAGCCCAACCGGGCGGGGGAGCACAGATACGCAGTATTTT
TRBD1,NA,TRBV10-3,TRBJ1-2,CAISPGTGGVGYTF,TGTGCCATCAGCCCCGGGACAGGGGGCGTTGGCTACACCTTC